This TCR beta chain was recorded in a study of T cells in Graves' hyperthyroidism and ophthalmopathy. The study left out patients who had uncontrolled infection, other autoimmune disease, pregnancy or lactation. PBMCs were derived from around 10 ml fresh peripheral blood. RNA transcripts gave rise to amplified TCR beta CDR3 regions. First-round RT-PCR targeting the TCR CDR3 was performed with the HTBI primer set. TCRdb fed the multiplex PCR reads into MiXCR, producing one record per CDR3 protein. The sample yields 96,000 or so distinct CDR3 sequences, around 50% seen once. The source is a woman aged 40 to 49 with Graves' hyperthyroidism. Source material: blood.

The CDR3 DNA sequence: TGTGCCAGCAGTCAAAATTACGGCCCCTACGAGCAGTACTTC. It specifies CASSQNYGPYEQYF. This chain uses TRBV27 with TRBJ2-7, with no clear D. Trimming removed 5 bases from V and 2 bases from J, with 13 bases in between. The germline CDR1 and CDR2 sequences are MNHEY and SMNVEV (reference sequence). This CDR3 region has 14 residues.